These 29 T cell receptor beta chains came from one sample sequenced in a study of blood T cell repertoires in COVID-19. This table comes from immunoSEQ multiplex PCR, and its TCRdb copy is limited to in-frame clones, with some not included. The profile covers about 200,000 clones, with over 80% appearing a single time and 0.95% taken by the ten largest. Sequencing used peripheral blood. These receptors all come from a man aged 55 to 70 with COVID-19, enrolled during active disease.

This sequence joins TRBV29-1 and TRBJ2-3, with 8 bases fitting TRBD2. Germline CDR1 SQVTM, CDR2 ANQGSEA. Trimming took 6 bases from V and 3 from J; bases not matched to a gene: 5. This CDR3 comprises 13 residues. CDR3 in DNA: TGCAGCGTCGGGACTAGAGGGACAGATACGCAGTATTTT. It translates to CSVGTRGTDTQYF.

The chain recombines TRBV27 with TRBJ2-2, with 15 bases matching TRBD2. This CDR3 has 18 residues. Germline loops: CDR1 MNHEY, CDR2 SMNVEV (reference sequence). The V segment lost 5 bases and the J segment 4 bases; nucleotides outside the gene matches: 8. The CDR3 nucleotides are TGTGCCAGCAGTACTGGACTAGCGGGAGGGTGGATCACCGGGGAGCTGTTTTTT. It translates to CASSTGLAGGWITGELFF.

This clone has a handful of counts. This sequence joins TRBV7-9 and TRBJ1-5; TRBD1 might be the D (5 bases). The CDR3 extends over 15 amino acids. Germline V CDR1 and CDR2: SEHNR, FQNEAQ (reference sequence). The ends were cut back, 5 bases at V and 5 bases at J, with 16 bases in the middle. The CDR3 here is CASSPRGTGHQPQHF. CDR3 nucleotides: TGTGCCAGCAGCCCGCGGGGAACGGGGCATCAGCCCCAGCATTTT. Together with reference TRBV7-9 and TRBJ1-5, the CDR3 gives the full variable domain: DTGVSQNPRHKITKRGQNVTFRCDPISEHNRLYWYRQTLGQGPEFLTYFQNEAQLEKSRLLSDRFSAERPKGSFSTLEIQRTEQGDSAMYLCASSPRGTGHQPQHFGDGTRLSIL.

In DNA, the CDR3 is TGCGCCAGCAGAGGGACTAGTGCCACCGGGGAGCTGTTTTTT. This sequence encodes CASRGTSATGELFF. The chain couples TRBV10-2 to TRBJ2-2, with 8 bases matching TRBD2. The CDR3 sequence is 14 residues long. The germline gives CDR1 WSHSY, CDR2 SAAADI. V was clipped by 6 bases and J by 4 bases; unmatched bases: 4.

This clone was seen just once. The gene calls are TRBV19 and TRBJ1-5, with D uncertain. Germline values: CDR1 LNHDA, CDR2 SQIVND (reference sequence). Trimming pared 5 bases from V and 0 bases from J, leaving 11 bases between. CDR3 length: 15 amino acids. Here the CDR3 reads CASSPSPGSNQPQHF. The CDR3 DNA reads TGTGCCAGTAGTCCTAGTCCGGGTAGCAATCAGCCCCAGCATTTT.

The rearrangement joins TRBV5-1 to TRBJ1-2; 9 positions agree with TRBD1. CDR3 length equals 14 residues. The ends lost 4 bases at V and 5 bases at J; junction bases unmatched: 6. Germline CDR1 SGHRS, CDR2 YFSETQ. The CDR3 reads CASSGGQGPYGYTF. In nucleotides, the CDR3 is TGCGCCAGCAGCGGGGGACAGGGTCCTTATGGCTACACCTTC. Drawing the rest from reference TRBV5-1 and TRBJ1-2, the complete variable domain is KAGVTQTPRYLIKTRGQQVTLSCSPISGHRSVSWYQQTPGQGLQFLFEYFSETQRNKGNFPGRFSGRQFSNSRSEMNVSTLELGDSALYLCASSGGQGPYGYTFGSGTRLTVV.

The rearrangement links TRBV4-3 to TRBJ1-1; D remains ambiguous. Looked up from germline, CDR1 is LGHNA and CDR2 is YSLEER. The CDR3 sequence is 13 residues long. Deletions cut 5 bases from V and 4 bases from J, with 11 bases between. CDR3 sequence (DNA): TGCGCCAGCAGCAGGGAGAGGAGCACTGAAGCTTTCTTT. Its protein product is CASSRERSTEAFF.

Here the CDR3 DNA reads TGTGCCAGCAGCTTAGAACCGGGACAGGGGTCTTTCTTT. Translated, it gives CASSLEPGQGSFF. J is TRBJ1-1 and V is TRBV11-2, with 10 bases fitting TRBD1. Per the germline V gene, CDR1 is SGHAT and CDR2 is FQNNGV. V was pared by 0 bases and J by 12 bases, with 4 bases of the junction left unmatched. The CDR3 has 13 amino acids.

The gene calls are TRBV4-1 and TRBJ1-5; possibly TRBD1 for D (6 bases). The germline V gene has CDR1 MGHRA and CDR2 YSYEKL. With 3 bases removed from V and 6 bases from J, the gap between germline ends came to 15 bases. The CDR3 length is 15 residues. The CDR3 reads CASSQTGTTGQPQHF. The CDR3 DNA sequence: TGCGCCAGCAGCCAGACCGGGACAACGGGTCAGCCCCAGCATTTT.

This clone was detected only once. The CDR3 here is CASSPTRRETQYF. In nucleotides, the CDR3 is TGTGCCAGCAGCCCCACGCGGAGGGAGACCCAGTACTTC. This rearrangement joins TRBV7-2 to TRBJ2-5; D perhaps matches TRBD2 (5 bases). This CDR3 has 13 amino acids. The germline gives CDR1 SGHTA, CDR2 FQGNSA. Trimming left V 5 bases short and J 5 bases short, with 12 bases between. The full variable domain, completed using reference TRBV7-2 and TRBJ2-5, is GAGVSQSPSNKVTEKGKDVELRCDPISGHTALYWYRQSLGQGLEFLIYFQGNSAPDKSGLPSDRFSAERTGGSVSTLTIQRTQQEDSAVYLCASSPTRRETQYFGPGTRLLVL.

In this sample, this clone turned up once. The chain recombines TRBV30 with TRBJ1-5; a possible D gene is TRBD1 (6 bases). Trimming pared 1 base from V and 5 bases from J, leaving 12 bases between. The germline gives CDR1 GTSNPN, CDR2 SVGIG (reference sequence). This CDR3 comprises 14 residues. The CDR3 coding sequence is TGTGCCTGGAGTGCGGGATGGGGGCATCAGCCCCAGCATTTT. This encodes CAWSAGWGHQPQHF.

V gene TRBV18 combines with J gene TRBJ1-1; D is ambiguous. This CDR3 has 14 residues. V lost 3 bases and J lost 0, with 8 bases in between. The germline V gene has CDR1 KGHSH and CDR2 LQKENI. CDR3 DNA: TGTGCCAGCTCACCCCGGGTTCTGAACACTGAAGCTTTCTTT. It is translated as CASSPRVLNTEAFF.

The CDR3 loop is CASTRGAENTEAFF. Written as DNA, the CDR3 is TGCGCCAGCACCAGGGGGGCAGAGAACACTGAAGCTTTCTTT. The chain employs TRBV5-1 and TRBJ1-1; TRBD1 matches at 7 bases. The germline V gene encodes CDR1 SGHRS and CDR2 YFSETQ. The junction had 6 bases not matched to a gene; V was cut back by 6 bases and J by 1 base. This CDR3 has 14 residues.

There are a few counts of this clone. Other DNA sequences in this specimen translate into the identical CDR3. CDR3 sequence (DNA): TGCGCCAGCAGCCCAGGTGGGAATCAGCCCCAGCATTTT. Protein: CASSPGGNQPQHF. J is TRBJ1-5 and V is TRBV5-1; no reliable D call. Trimming cost V 4 bases and J 4 bases, with 9 bases left between them. Germline V lookup: CDR1 SGHRS, CDR2 YFSETQ. The CDR3 runs to 13 residues.

The genes are TRBV24-1 and TRBJ2-5; 8 bases match TRBD1. This CDR3 has 15 residues. Germline V lookup: CDR1 KGHDR, CDR2 SFDVKD. With 3 bases clipped from V and 2 bases from J, the junction kept 4 bases outside the gene matches. In nucleotides, the CDR3 is TGTGCCACCAGTGATGCGGACAGGGCACAAGAGACCCAGTACTTC. Translating gives CATSDADRAQETQYF.

The chain is built from TRBV30 and TRBJ1-6, with TRBD1 as a possible D gene (5 bases). V shed 4 bases and J shed 9 bases, with 13 bases lying between them. This CDR3 is built from 13 residues. CDR1 and CDR2 from the germline V gene are GTSNPN and SVGIG (reference sequence). In DNA, the CDR3 is TGTGCCTGGAACCCGGGGGTGGGTTCACCCCTCCACTTT. This gives the protein CAWNPGVGSPLHF.

This chain joins TRBV2 and TRBJ1-3, with TRBD1 identical over 8 bases. The CDR3 extends over 14 amino acids. V gave up 4 bases and J gave up 5 bases; unmatched junction bases: 4. CDR1 and CDR2 (germline): SNHLY, FYNNEI. CDR3 amino acids: CASSGRTGRNTIYF. The CDR3 DNA sequence: TGTGCCAGCAGTGGTAGGACAGGGCGAAACACCATATATTTT.

This clone was detected once. V usage is TRBV2 and J usage is TRBJ1-2; D possibly corresponds to TRBD1 (5 bases). With 7 bases removed from V and 0 bases from J, the gap between germline ends came to 12 bases. This CDR3 has 14 amino acids. Germline loops: CDR1 SNHLY, CDR2 FYNNEI. The CDR3 DNA sequence: TGTGCCAGCACGAGACAGCTTTCTAACTATGGCTACACCTTC. Its translation: CASTRQLSNYGYTF.

The chain has TRBV13 and TRBJ1-3; tentatively, D is TRBD1 (5 bases). The ends were cut back, 6 bases at V and 0 bases at J, with 12 bases in the middle. The CDR3 covers 15 residues. Germline V gene lookup returns CDR1 PRHDT and CDR2 FYEKMQ (reference sequence). The CDR3 here is CASRTGLSSGNTIYF. Here the CDR3 DNA reads TGTGCCAGCAGGACGGGACTGTCCTCTGGAAACACCATATATTTT. The entire variable domain, with the rest obtained from reference TRBV13 and TRBJ1-3, is as follows: AAGVIQSPRHLIKEKRETATLKCYPIPRHDTVYWYQQGPGQDPQFLISFYEKMQSDKGSIPDRFSAQQFSDYHSELNMSSLELGDSALYFCASRTGLSSGNTIYFGEGSWLTVV.

The chain recombines TRBV30 with TRBJ2-7; D unresolved. V lost 0 bases and J 6 bases, leaving 12 bases between the germline ends. The CDR3 length is 13 residues. Germline values: CDR1 GTSNPN, CDR2 SVGIG (reference sequence). CDR3 DNA: TGTGCCTGGAGTGTACTGAATTACGGCGAGCAGTACTTC. Encoded protein: CAWSVLNYGEQYF.

The CDR3 loop reads CASSHTSWTGQGGAFF. The CDR3 nucleotides are TGCGCCAGCAGCCATACGAGCTGGACCGGACAGGGCGGAGCTTTCTTT. V gene TRBV5-1 combines with J gene TRBJ1-1; 8 bases map to TRBD1. This CDR3 is built from 16 residues. V lost 4 bases to trimming and J lost 10 bases; unmatched junction nucleotides: 18. The germline V gene encodes CDR1 SGHRS and CDR2 YFSETQ.

This clone has only a few counts. The rearrangement joins TRBV2 to TRBJ1-6, with D hard to call. The CDR3 totals 13 residues. Per the germline V gene, CDR1 is SNHLY and CDR2 is FYNNEI. Between the trimmed V and J ends, which lost 7 bases and 7 bases, there was a span of 11 bases. The CDR3, as DNA: TGTGCCAGCACCCTGCAGAGGAATTCACCCCTCCACTTT. Translating gives CASTLQRNSPLHF. The complete variable domain, with remaining parts taken from reference TRBV2 and TRBJ1-6, reads EPEVTQTPSHQVTQMGQEVILRCVPISNHLYFYWYRQILGQKVEFLVSFYNNEISEKSEIFDDQFSVERPDGSNFTLKIRSTKLEDSAMYFCASTLQRNSPLHFGNGTRLTVT.

This clone was seen once. The chain couples TRBV21-1 to TRBJ2-7; the D call of TRBD2 is as the table states it, not checked on the DNA. TRBV21-1 has pseudogene status. The CDR3 totals 14 residues. This CDR3 is CASSKGLPAYEQYF. The CDR3 DNA sequence: TGTGCCAGCAGCAAAGGACTTCCCGCCTACGAGCAGTACTTC.

The gene calls are TRBV2 and TRBJ1-5; TRBD1 might be the D (5 bases). There are 14 residues in the CDR3. The V gene's germline CDR1 is SNHLY and CDR2 FYNNEI. V dropped 6 bases and J dropped 3 bases, with 12 bases sitting between them. CDR3 sequence (DNA): TGTGCCAGCAGCAGGGTAATGGTCAATCAGCCCCAGCATTTT. It encodes CASSRVMVNQPQHF. The variable domain in full, with the rest retrieved from reference TRBV2 and TRBJ1-5, is EPEVTQTPSHQVTQMGQEVILRCVPISNHLYFYWYRQILGQKVEFLVSFYNNEISEKSEIFDDQFSVERPDGSNFTLKIRSTKLEDSAMYFCASSRVMVNQPQHFGDGTRLSIL.

This clone has a single count. The chain couples TRBV27 to TRBJ1-1; D might be TRBD1 (5 bases). The CDR3 consists of 16 residues. Germline V gives CDR1 MNHEY, CDR2 SMNVEV (reference sequence). V was shortened by 1 base and J by 1 base, with 13 bases between the two germline ends. The CDR3 nucleotides read TGTGCCAGCAGTTTATTGACGCCCGGGGGGAACACTGAAGCTTTCTTT. Its protein is CASSLLTPGGNTEAFF.

The rearrangement uses TRBV15 and TRBJ1-2, with a possible D match to TRBD1 (5 bases). Germline V CDR1 and CDR2: LNHNV, YYDKDF (reference sequence). Between the trimmed V and J ends, which lost 3 bases and 4 bases, there was a span of 18 bases. The CDR3 extends over 16 amino acids. CDR3 DNA sequence: TGTGCCACCAGCAGGTCCCTGGGGCAGCTGCCCTATGGCTACACCTTC. Its protein is CATSRSLGQLPYGYTF.

The rearrangement uses TRBV2 and TRBJ1-3, with D perhaps matching TRBD1 (5 bases). The CDR3 has 12 amino acids. Germline lookup yields CDR1 SNHLY and CDR2 FYNNEI. As DNA, the CDR3 is TGTGCTGGCAGGGCAGGTGGAAACACCATATATTTT. Its translation: CAGRAGGNTIYF.

This chain joins TRBV21-1 and TRBJ1-4; the D call TRBD1 from the table was never checked on the DNA. TRBV21-1 is tagged as a pseudogene. The CDR3 is 16 residues long. CDR3 loop: CASSQGGTGRSEKLFF. In nucleotides, the CDR3 is TGTGCCAGCAGCCAAGGCGGGACAGGGCGAAGTGAAAAACTGTTTTTT.

This clone was found once. This sequence joins TRBV2 and TRBJ1-1, with D maybe TRBD1 (5 bases). Germline V gene sequence: CDR1 SNHLY, CDR2 FYNNEI. This CDR3 spans 15 amino acids. V was cut by 4 bases and J by 6 bases, with 18 bases left in between. The CDR3 DNA sequence: TGTGCCAGCAGTGGCGCAGGGCGCGGCGGGGCTGAAGCTTTCTTT. The encoded protein is CASSGAGRGGAEAFF.